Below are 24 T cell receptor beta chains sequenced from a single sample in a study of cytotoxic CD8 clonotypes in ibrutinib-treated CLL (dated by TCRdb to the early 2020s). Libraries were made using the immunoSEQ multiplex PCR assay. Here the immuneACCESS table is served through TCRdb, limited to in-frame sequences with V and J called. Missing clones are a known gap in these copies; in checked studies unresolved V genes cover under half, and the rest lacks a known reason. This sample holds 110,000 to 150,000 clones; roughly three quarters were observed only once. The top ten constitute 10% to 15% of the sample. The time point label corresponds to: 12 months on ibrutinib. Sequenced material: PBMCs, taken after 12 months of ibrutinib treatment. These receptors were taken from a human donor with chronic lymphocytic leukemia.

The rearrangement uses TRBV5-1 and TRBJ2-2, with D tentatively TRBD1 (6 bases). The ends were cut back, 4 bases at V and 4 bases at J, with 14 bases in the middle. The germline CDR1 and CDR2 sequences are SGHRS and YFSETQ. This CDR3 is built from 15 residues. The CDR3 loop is CASSPDGRGTGELFF. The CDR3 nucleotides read TGCGCCAGCAGCCCGGACGGCAGGGGCACCGGGGAGCTGTTTTTT. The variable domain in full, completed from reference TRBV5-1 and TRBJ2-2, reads KAGVTQTPRYLIKTRGQQVTLSCSPISGHRSVSWYQQTPGQGLQFLFEYFSETQRNKGNFPGRFSGRQFSNSRSEMNVSTLELGDSALYLCASSPDGRGTGELFFGEGSRLTVL.

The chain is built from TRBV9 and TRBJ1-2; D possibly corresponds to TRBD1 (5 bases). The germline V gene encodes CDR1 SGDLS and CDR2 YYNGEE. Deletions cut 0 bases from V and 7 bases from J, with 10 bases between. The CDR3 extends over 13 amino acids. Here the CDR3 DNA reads TGTGCCAGCAGCGTAGGCAGGGCCGGTGGCTACACCTTC. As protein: CASSVGRAGGYTF.

CDR3 amino acids: CASMIQSPYNEQFF. CDR3 sequence (DNA): TGTGCCAGCATGATCCAGTCGCCCTACAATGAGCAGTTCTTC. The chain is built from TRBV6-1 and TRBJ2-1; no firm D call. The CDR3 spans 14 residues. Trimming removed 7 bases at V and 2 bases at J, with 12 bases between. Germline V lookup: CDR1 MNHNS, CDR2 SASEGT.

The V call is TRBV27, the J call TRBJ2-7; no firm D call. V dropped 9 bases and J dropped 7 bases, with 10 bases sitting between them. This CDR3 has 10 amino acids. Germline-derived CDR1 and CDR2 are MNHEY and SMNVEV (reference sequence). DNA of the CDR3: TGTGCCAGAGGTCCTGGGGAGCAGTACTTC. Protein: CARGPGEQYF.

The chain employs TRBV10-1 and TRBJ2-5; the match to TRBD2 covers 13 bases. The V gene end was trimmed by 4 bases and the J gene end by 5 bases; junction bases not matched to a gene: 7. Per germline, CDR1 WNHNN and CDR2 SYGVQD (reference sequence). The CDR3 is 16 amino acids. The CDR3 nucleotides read TGCGCCAGCAGTGGGGGGACTAGCGGGACTTTTGAGACCCAGTACTTC. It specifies CASSGGTSGTFETQYF.

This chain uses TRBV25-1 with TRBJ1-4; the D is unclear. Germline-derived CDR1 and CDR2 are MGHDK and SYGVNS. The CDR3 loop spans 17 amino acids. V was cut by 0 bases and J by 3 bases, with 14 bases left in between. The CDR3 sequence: CASSEYGGRRANEKLFF. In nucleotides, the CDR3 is TGTGCCAGCAGTGAATATGGAGGACGGAGGGCTAATGAAAAACTGTTTTTT.

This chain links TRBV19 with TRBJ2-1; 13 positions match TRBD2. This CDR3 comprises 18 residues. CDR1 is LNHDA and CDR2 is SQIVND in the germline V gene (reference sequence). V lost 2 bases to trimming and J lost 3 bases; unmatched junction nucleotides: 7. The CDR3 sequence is CASSIRVLAGGFYNEQFF. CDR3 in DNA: TGTGCCAGTAGTATAAGGGTACTAGCGGGAGGGTTCTACAATGAGCAGTTCTTC.

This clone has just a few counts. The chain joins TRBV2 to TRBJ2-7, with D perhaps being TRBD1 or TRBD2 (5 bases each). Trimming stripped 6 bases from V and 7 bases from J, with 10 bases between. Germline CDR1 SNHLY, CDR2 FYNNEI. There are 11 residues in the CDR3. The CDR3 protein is CASSLAGEQYF. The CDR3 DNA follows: TGTGCCAGCAGCCTAGCAGGGGAGCAGTACTTC. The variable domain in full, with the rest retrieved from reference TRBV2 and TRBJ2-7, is EPEVTQTPSHQVTQMGQEVILRCVPISNHLYFYWYRQILGQKVEFLVSFYNNEISEKSEIFDDQFSVERPDGSNFTLKIRSTKLEDSAMYFCASSLAGEQYFGPGTRLTVT.

The CDR3 DNA reads TGTGCCAGCAGGAAAACAGGCTACTCCTACAATGAGCAGTTCTTC. It translates to CASRKTGYSYNEQFF. The chain couples TRBV27 to TRBJ2-1; a weak D match, TRBD1 (5 bases). The length of the CDR3 is 15 residues. V was pared by 6 bases and J by 0 bases, with 12 bases between. Germline V gives CDR1 MNHEY, CDR2 SMNVEV (reference sequence).

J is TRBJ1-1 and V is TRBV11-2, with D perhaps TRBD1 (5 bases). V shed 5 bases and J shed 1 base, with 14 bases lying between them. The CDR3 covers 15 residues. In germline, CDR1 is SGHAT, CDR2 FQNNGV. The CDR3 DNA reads TGTGCCAGCAGCCCCCTAAGGGGCCAGAACACTGAAGCTTTCTTT. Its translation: CASSPLRGQNTEAFF.

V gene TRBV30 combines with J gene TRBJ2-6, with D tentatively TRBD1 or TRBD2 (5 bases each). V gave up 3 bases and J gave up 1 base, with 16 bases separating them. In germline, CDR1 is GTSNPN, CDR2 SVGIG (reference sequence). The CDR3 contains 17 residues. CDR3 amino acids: CAWRRGRTRSGANVLTF. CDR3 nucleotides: TGTGCCTGGAGGAGGGGACGGACGCGGTCTGGGGCCAACGTCCTGACTTTC.

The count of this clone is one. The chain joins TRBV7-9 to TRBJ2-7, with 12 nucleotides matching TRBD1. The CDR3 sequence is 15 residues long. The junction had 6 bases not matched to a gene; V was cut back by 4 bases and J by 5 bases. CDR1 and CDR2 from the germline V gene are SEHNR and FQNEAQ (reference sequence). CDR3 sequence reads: CASSSTGTGGDEQYF. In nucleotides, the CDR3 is TGTGCCAGCAGCTCGACCGGGACAGGGGGCGACGAGCAGTACTTC.

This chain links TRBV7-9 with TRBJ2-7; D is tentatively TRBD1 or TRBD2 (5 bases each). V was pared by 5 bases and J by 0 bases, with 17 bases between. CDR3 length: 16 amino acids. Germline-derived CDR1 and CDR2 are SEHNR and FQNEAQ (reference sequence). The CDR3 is CASSDIPGRPSYEQYF. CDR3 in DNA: TGTGCCAGCAGCGATATTCCGGGACGCCCCTCCTACGAGCAGTACTTC. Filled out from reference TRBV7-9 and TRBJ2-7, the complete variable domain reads DTGVSQNPRHKITKRGQNVTFRCDPISEHNRLYWYRQTLGQGPEFLTYFQNEAQLEKSRLLSDRFSAERPKGSFSTLEIQRTEQGDSAMYLCASSDIPGRPSYEQYFGPGTRLTVT.

The CDR3 nucleotides are TGTGCCAGCAGCTTGGCCACAGGGGGTGGGACAGATACGCAGTATTTT. This encodes CASSLATGGGTDTQYF. V is TRBV5-5 and J is TRBJ2-3, with 8 nucleotides matching TRBD1. There are 16 residues in the CDR3. The germline V gene has CDR1 SGHKS and CDR2 YYEKEE (reference sequence). V was clipped by 0 bases and J by 3 bases; unmatched bases: 6.

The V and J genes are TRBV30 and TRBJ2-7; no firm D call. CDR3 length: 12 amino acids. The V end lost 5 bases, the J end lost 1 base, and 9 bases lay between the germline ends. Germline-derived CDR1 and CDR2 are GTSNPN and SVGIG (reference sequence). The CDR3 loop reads CAWSSSSYEQYF. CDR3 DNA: TGTGCCTGGTCCTCCAGTTCCTACGAGCAGTACTTC.

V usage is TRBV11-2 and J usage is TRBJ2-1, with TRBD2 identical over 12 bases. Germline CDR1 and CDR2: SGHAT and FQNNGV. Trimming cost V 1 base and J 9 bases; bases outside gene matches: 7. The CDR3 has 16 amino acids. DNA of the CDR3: TGTGCCAGCAGCTTAGGCTCTAGCGGGAGGGGAAGTGAGCAGTTCTTC. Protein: CASSLGSSGRGSEQFF.

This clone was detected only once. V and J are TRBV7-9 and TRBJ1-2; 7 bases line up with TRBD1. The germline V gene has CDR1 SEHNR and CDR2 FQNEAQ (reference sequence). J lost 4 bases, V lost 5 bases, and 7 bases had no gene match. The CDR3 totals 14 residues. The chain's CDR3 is CASSPAGGSYGYTF. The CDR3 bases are TGTGCCAGCAGCCCTGCAGGGGGATCCTATGGCTACACCTTC. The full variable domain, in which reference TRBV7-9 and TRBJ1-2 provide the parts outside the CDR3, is DTGVSQNPRHKITKRGQNVTFRCDPISEHNRLYWYRQTLGQGPEFLTYFQNEAQLEKSRLLSDRFSAERPKGSFSTLEIQRTEQGDSAMYLCASSPAGGSYGYTFGSGTRLTVV.

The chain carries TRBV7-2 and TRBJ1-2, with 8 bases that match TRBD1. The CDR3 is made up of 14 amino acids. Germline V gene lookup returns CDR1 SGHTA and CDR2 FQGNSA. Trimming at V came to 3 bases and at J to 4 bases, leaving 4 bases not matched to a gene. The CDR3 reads CASSLNRGSYGYTF. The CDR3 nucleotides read TGTGCCAGCAGCTTGAACAGGGGGTCCTATGGCTACACCTTC.

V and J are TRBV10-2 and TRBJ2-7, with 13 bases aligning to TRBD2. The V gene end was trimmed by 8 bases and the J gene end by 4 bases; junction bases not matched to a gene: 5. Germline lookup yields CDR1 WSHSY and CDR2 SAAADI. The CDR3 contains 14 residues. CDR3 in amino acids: CASLGLAGLYEQYF. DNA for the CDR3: TGCGCCAGCCTGGGACTAGCGGGATTGTACGAGCAGTACTTC.

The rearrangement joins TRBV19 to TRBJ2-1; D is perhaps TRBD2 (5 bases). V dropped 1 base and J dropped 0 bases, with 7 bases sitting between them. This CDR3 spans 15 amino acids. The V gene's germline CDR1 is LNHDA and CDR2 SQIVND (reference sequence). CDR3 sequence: CASSIVEGSYNEQFF. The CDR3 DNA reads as TGTGCCAGTAGTATAGTAGAGGGCTCCTACAATGAGCAGTTCTTC.

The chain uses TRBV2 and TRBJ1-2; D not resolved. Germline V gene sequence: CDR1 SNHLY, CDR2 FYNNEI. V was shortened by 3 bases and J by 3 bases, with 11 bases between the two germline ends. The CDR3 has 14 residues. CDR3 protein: CASSDTRNHYGYTF. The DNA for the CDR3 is TGTGCCAGCAGTGATACCAGAAATCACTATGGCTACACCTTC.

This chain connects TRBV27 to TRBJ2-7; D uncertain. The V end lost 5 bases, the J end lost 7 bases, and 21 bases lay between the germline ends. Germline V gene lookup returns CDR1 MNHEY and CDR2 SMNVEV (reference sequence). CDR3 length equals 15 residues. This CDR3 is CASSSRLTSSDEQYF. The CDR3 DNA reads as TGTGCCAGCAGTAGCCGATTAACTTCTTCGGATGAGCAGTACTTC.

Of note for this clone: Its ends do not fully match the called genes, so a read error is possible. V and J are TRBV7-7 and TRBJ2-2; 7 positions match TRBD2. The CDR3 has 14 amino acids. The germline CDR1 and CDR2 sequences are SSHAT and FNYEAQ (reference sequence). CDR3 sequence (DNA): TGTGCTAGCAGCACCGGGAGGTTCACCGGGGAGCTGTTTTTT. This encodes CASSTGRFTGELFF.

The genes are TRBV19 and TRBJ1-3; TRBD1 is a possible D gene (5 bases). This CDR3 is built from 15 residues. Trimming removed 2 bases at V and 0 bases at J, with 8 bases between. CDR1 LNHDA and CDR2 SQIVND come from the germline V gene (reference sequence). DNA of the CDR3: TGTGCCAGTAGTATAAACAGGAACTCTGGAAACACCATATATTTT. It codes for CASSINRNSGNTIYF.